This T cell receptor beta chain was observed in a study of shared clonotypes between healthy human individuals. The sample holds one count of this clone. J gave up 3 bases and V 6 bases, and 9 bases lay outside the gene matches. The germline V gene encodes CDR1 KGHSH and CDR2 LQKENI. CDR3 length: 16 residues. Approximately 200 ng DNA, 30,000 or so T cell genomes, went into each sorted-subset replicate PCR. Method: immunoSEQ multiplex PCR; TCRdb's copy keeps in-frame clones and lacks some. The table lists about 1.5 million clones, 98% of them singletons, with roughly 0.45% in the top ten. This clonotype was sampled from a man younger than 45 in good health. V and J are TRBV18 and TRBJ2-2; 8 bases line up with TRBD2. Sequenced material: naive CD4+ T cells sorted from blood. Subset of the sample: CD45RA+ positively selected. The CDR3 protein is CASSPSGSRDTGELFF. For the CDR3, the DNA is TGTGCCAGCTCCCCCAGCGGGAGTCGGGACACCGGGGAGCTGTTTTTT.